Presented here are 16 T cell receptor beta chains from one specimen sequenced in a study of blood T cell repertoires in COVID-19. Profiling relied on immunoSEQ multiplex PCR, and the TCRdb table lists in-frame clones only, not all of them. The sample records under 80,000 clones, more than 80% being singletons. Source material: peripheral blood. The origin of the receptors is a woman aged 80 or over with active COVID-19.

The chain links TRBV7-2 to TRBJ2-1; 8 bases align to TRBD2. CDR3 size: 12 residues. From germline, CDR1 is SGHTA and CDR2 FQGNSA. V lost 2 bases, J lost 10 bases, and 1 base stayed unmatched. CDR3 region: CASSLREGEQFF. CDR3 coding DNA: TGTGCCAGCAGCTTACGGGAGGGAGAGCAGTTCTTC.

This clone has only one observation. This rearrangement joins TRBV14 to TRBJ2-3; a possible D gene is TRBD2 (7 bases). The CDR3 covers 15 residues. V was shortened by 1 base and J by 8 bases, with 16 bases between the two germline ends. From germline, CDR1 is SGHDN and CDR2 FVKESK. This CDR3 is CASSQAQGTGGTQYF. CDR3 in DNA: TGTGCCAGCAGCCAAGCCCAGGGGACGGGGGGTACGCAGTATTTT.

The V and J genes are TRBV11-2 and TRBJ2-6; D might be TRBD1 (5 bases). Germline assignment: CDR1 SGHAT and CDR2 FQNNGV. The CDR3 has 15 amino acids. V was clipped by 5 bases and J by 0 bases, with 8 bases between them. The CDR3 protein is CASSRQFSGANVLTF. CDR3 DNA: TGTGCCAGCAGCAGACAGTTCTCTGGGGCCAACGTCCTGACTTTC.

This chain uses TRBV18 with TRBJ1-5; weak D call: TRBD1 (6 bases). CDR1 and CDR2 (germline): KGHSH, LQKENI. Trimming left V 6 bases short and J 0 bases short, with 12 bases between. The CDR3 is 15 residues long. The CDR3 loop is CASSHQGNSNQPQHF. The CDR3 nucleotides read TGTGCCAGCTCTCATCAGGGGAATAGCAATCAGCCCCAGCATTTT.

This chain links TRBV15 with TRBJ2-4; maybe TRBD2 (6 bases). Trimming took off 0 bases at V and 7 bases at J, with 16 bases between the two ends. Germline CDR1 and CDR2: LNHNV and YYDKDF (reference sequence). The CDR3 is made up of 16 amino acids. CDR3 loop: CATSRERGRGMNIQYF. The CDR3, as DNA: TGTGCCACCAGCAGAGAACGGGGCCGGGGGATGAACATTCAGTACTTC.

This sequence joins TRBV18 and TRBJ2-6; 8 bases agree with TRBD1. V was pared by 3 bases and J by 2 bases, with 3 bases of the junction left unmatched. Per germline, CDR1 KGHSH and CDR2 LQKENI. The CDR3 loop spans 16 amino acids. The CDR3 is CASSPPGGAGANVLTF. CDR3 DNA sequence: TGTGCCAGCTCACCTCCAGGGGGCGCTGGGGCCAACGTCCTGACTTTC.

The genes are TRBV5-6 and TRBJ2-1, with D uncertain. The germline V gene has CDR1 SGHDT and CDR2 YYEEEE. Trimming removed 0 bases from V and 6 bases from J, with 10 bases in between. The CDR3 contains 14 residues. DNA for the CDR3: TGTGCCAGCAGCTTGGTATCCCAGTTCAATGAGCAGTTCTTC. This codes for CASSLVSQFNEQFF.

V gene TRBV4-2 combines with J gene TRBJ2-3, with D possibly TRBD2 on 6 matching bases. The CDR3 extends over 15 amino acids. V lost 2 bases and J 2 bases, leaving 11 bases between the germline ends. Germline V lookup: CDR1 LGHNA, CDR2 YNFKEQ. CDR3 amino acids: CASSQRDFLTDTQYF. The CDR3 nucleotides are TGTGCCAGCAGCCAACGGGACTTCCTCACAGATACGCAGTATTTT.

This rearrangement joins TRBV4-3 to TRBJ2-1, with TRBD2 matching over 10 bases. The CDR3 runs 17 residues. After removal of 1 base from V and 5 bases from J, the junction contained 8 bases not matched to a gene. Per the germline V gene, CDR1 is LGHNA and CDR2 is YSLEER. The CDR3: CASSQGSTSGYHNEQFF. The DNA for the CDR3 is TGCGCCAGCAGCCAAGGGTCGACTAGCGGGTACCACAATGAGCAGTTCTTC.

In this sample, this clone turned up a few times. The chain is built from TRBV27 and TRBJ1-4; 7 nucleotides match TRBD1. There are 13 residues in the CDR3. Germline lookup yields CDR1 MNHEY and CDR2 SMNVEV (reference sequence). The V segment lost 2 bases and the J segment 6 bases; nucleotides outside the gene matches: 0. CDR3 DNA sequence: TGTGCCAGCAGTTTACAGGGGGATGAAAAACTGTTTTTT. It encodes CASSLQGDEKLFF.

The chain has TRBV6-2 or TRBV6-3 and TRBJ2-5; 10 nucleotides agree with TRBD1. This CDR3 is 15 amino acids long. The germline V gene encodes CDR1 MNHEY and CDR2 SVGEGT. J was trimmed by 5 bases and V by 3 bases; bases with no gene match: 6. In nucleotides, the CDR3 is TGTGCCAGCAGTTATCCGACAGGGGGCATCGAGACCCAGTACTTC. Protein product: CASSYPTGGIETQYF.

V is TRBV9 and J is TRBJ2-1; 10 bases agree with TRBD2. The CDR3 length is 15 residues. Germline values: CDR1 SGDLS, CDR2 YYNGEE. Trimming took 0 bases from V and 9 from J; bases not matched to a gene: 6. CDR3 in amino acids: CASSVESGRASEQFF. CDR3 nucleotide sequence: TGTGCCAGCAGCGTAGAAAGCGGGAGGGCCAGTGAGCAGTTCTTC.

In its sample, this clone was seen once. The chain has TRBV19 and TRBJ2-7; 10 bases fit TRBD1. Germline-derived CDR1 and CDR2 are LNHDA and SQIVND (reference sequence). The CDR3 has 13 amino acids. The J segment lost 3 bases and the V segment lost 5 bases, leaving 1 base of the junction unmatched. The CDR3 nucleotides are TGTGCCAGTAGTCGGGACAGGGGCTACGAGCAGTACTTC. Its protein product is CASSRDRGYEQYF. The variable domain in full, completed from reference TRBV19 and TRBJ2-7, reads DGGITQSPKYLFRKEGQNVTLSCEQNLNHDAMYWYRQDPGQGLRLIYYSQIVNDFQKGDIAEGYSVSREKKESFPLTVTSAQKNPTAFYLCASSRDRGYEQYFGPGTRLTVT.

The chain links TRBV11-2 to TRBJ2-5; D gene uncertain. This CDR3 contains 11 residues. Germline V CDR1 and CDR2: SGHAT, FQNNGV. V gave up 5 bases and J gave up 7 bases, with 8 bases separating them. CDR3 residues: CASSLTGTQYF. CDR3 nucleotides: TGTGCCAGCAGCCTTACGGGGACCCAGTACTTC.

V is TRBV5-4 and J is TRBJ2-1; 12 bases align to TRBD1. Germline lookup yields CDR1 SGHNT and CDR2 YYREEE (reference sequence). This CDR3 has 17 amino acids. V dropped 0 bases and J dropped 2; count of bases not matched to a gene: 3. The CDR3 DNA is TGTGCCAGCAGCTTGGCCGGGACAGGGGGCGCCTACAATGAGCAGTTCTTC. Encoded protein: CASSLAGTGGAYNEQFF.

This sequence joins TRBV19 and TRBJ2-2, with TRBD1 matching over 11 bases. Germline V gene lookup returns CDR1 LNHDA and CDR2 SQIVND (reference sequence). The CDR3 is 19 residues long. V was clipped by 5 bases and J by 6 bases; unmatched bases: 17. In nucleotides, the CDR3 is TGTGCCAGTAGTTTGTACCGGGACAGGGGGGCTTTTTCGGCCGGGGAGCTGTTTTTT. Residues: CASSLYRDRGAFSAGELFF.